One sample yielded the 17 T cell receptor beta chains listed below, sequenced in a study of OX40 agonist ivuxolimab in advanced cancers. TCRdb's table, derived via immunoSEQ multiplex PCR, lists solely in-frame clones and lacks some. The table shows tens of thousands of clones, with about 89% occurring only once. The specimen was CD4+ or CD8+ T cells sorted from blood, collected in a trial of the OX40 agonist ivuxolimab. The source is an adult with an advanced solid tumor such as melanoma, head and neck, liver or kidney cancer.

The chain carries TRBV4-3 and TRBJ2-1; D is unresolved. The germline V gene encodes CDR1 LGHNA and CDR2 YSLEER. The CDR3 contains 13 residues. V was shortened by 0 bases and J by 10 bases, with 10 bases between the two germline ends. This CDR3 reads CASSQDPGWEQFF. In DNA, the CDR3 is TGCGCCAGCAGCCAAGACCCCGGGTGGGAGCAGTTCTTC.

The V call is TRBV10-3, the J call TRBJ2-1, with 8 bases fitting TRBD2. Germline V gene data show CDR1 as ENHRY and CDR2 as SYGVKD. J gave up 12 bases and V 0 bases, and 10 bases lay outside the gene matches. This CDR3 is 15 amino acids long. CDR3 residues: CAISESAGLDIRQFF. DNA of the CDR3: TGTGCCATCAGTGAGTCCGCGGGACTAGATATTAGGCAGTTCTTC.

The rearrangement links TRBV6-1 to TRBJ2-3, with D possibly being TRBD2 (5 bases). The CDR3 runs 13 residues. Germline V gene sequence: CDR1 MNHNS, CDR2 SASEGT. V was shortened by 3 bases and J by 6 bases, with 10 bases between the two germline ends. CDR3 nucleotide sequence: TGTGCCAGCAGTGACACGGACTGGGATACGCAGTATTTT. Encoded protein: CASSDTDWDTQYF.

The chain carries TRBV21-1 and TRBJ2-7; the table calls TRBD2, which could not be checked here. TRBV21-1 is described as a pseudogene. This CDR3 spans 14 amino acids. The CDR3 DNA reads as TGTGCCAGCAGCAAAGGGGGACTAGCGGGCCCGCAGTACTTC. Its protein is CASSKGGLAGPQYF.

V and J are TRBV7-9 and TRBJ2-5; D uncertain. TRBJ2-7 explains the end of the DNA better; the J call may be wrong. The CDR3 contains 13 residues. CDR1 is SEHNR, CDR2 FQNEAQ, per germline (reference sequence). CDR3 nucleotides: TGTGCCAGCAGCTTAAGCGCGGATTACGAGCAGTACTTC. Translated, it gives CASSLSADYEQYF.

This chain uses TRBV5-4 with TRBJ2-1; TRBD2 might be the D (5 bases). In germline, CDR1 is SGHNT, CDR2 YYREEE (reference sequence). Trimming took 4 bases from V and 7 from J, leaving 15 bases between them. The CDR3 spans 14 residues. The CDR3 reads CASSNIGNLNEQFF. CDR3 sequence (DNA): TGTGCCAGCAGCAACATCGGGAACCTTAATGAGCAGTTCTTC.

This clone was picked up one time. V gene TRBV5-1 combines with J gene TRBJ2-1; possibly TRBD1 or TRBD2 for D (5 bases each). CDR3 length: 14 amino acids. Trimming took off 4 bases at V and 4 bases at J, with 12 bases between the two ends. Germline V gene sequence: CDR1 SGHRS, CDR2 YFSETQ. CDR3 amino acids: CASSPTGPYNEQFF. The CDR3 coding sequence is TGCGCCAGCAGCCCAACGGGACCTTACAATGAGCAGTTCTTC.

In this sample, this clone turned up once. The chain recombines TRBV25-1 with TRBJ2-7; 7 bases fit TRBD2. This CDR3 has 14 amino acids. From germline, CDR1 is MGHDK and CDR2 SYGVNS. The V segment lost 3 bases and the J segment 5 bases; nucleotides outside the gene matches: 7. CDR3 DNA sequence: TGTGCCAGCAGTGAGTCTGCTAGCGGCCACGAGCAGTACTTC. As protein: CASSESASGHEQYF.

V usage is TRBV18 and J usage is TRBJ2-7; a weak D match, TRBD1 (5 bases). The CDR3 runs to 14 residues. Trimming took off 5 bases at V and 1 base at J, with 12 bases between the two ends. Per the germline V gene, CDR1 is KGHSH and CDR2 is LQKENI. The CDR3, as DNA: TGTGCCAGCTCAGAGACAGTAGATTCCTACGAGCAGTACTTC. Protein sequence: CASSETVDSYEQYF.

The chain has TRBV9 and TRBJ2-1, with unresolved D. The germline gives CDR1 SGDLS, CDR2 YYNGEE. This CDR3 is 11 amino acids long. Trimming removed 0 bases from V and 10 bases from J, with 5 bases in between. In DNA, the CDR3 is TGTGCCAGCAGCGTAGGGGAAGAGCAGTTCTTC. This encodes CASSVGEEQFF.

The chain carries TRBV7-2 and TRBJ2-2, with 7 positions matching TRBD1. The CDR3 is made up of 17 amino acids. Germline V lookup: CDR1 SGHTA, CDR2 FQGNSA. The V and J ends lost 4 bases and 0 bases, in that order; junction bases with no gene match: 8. The DNA for the CDR3 is TGTGCCAGCAGCTCAGGACCGGGACAGCCGAACACCGGGGAGCTGTTTTTT. The encoded protein is CASSSGPGQPNTGELFF. The full variable domain, its missing parts supplied by reference TRBV7-2 and TRBJ2-2, is GAGVSQSPSNKVTEKGKDVELRCDPISGHTALYWYRQSLGQGLEFLIYFQGNSAPDKSGLPSDRFSAERTGGSVSTLTIQRTQQEDSAVYLCASSSGPGQPNTGELFFGEGSRLTVL.

The chain is built from TRBV11-1 and TRBJ2-7; 8 bases agree with TRBD1. V gave up 0 bases and J gave up 4 bases; unmatched junction bases: 5. The CDR3 spans 15 residues. The germline CDR1 and CDR2 sequences are SGHAT and FQDESV (reference sequence). The chain's CDR3 is CASSLAGQGAYEQYF. CDR3 DNA sequence: TGTGCCAGCAGCTTAGCAGGACAGGGAGCTTACGAGCAGTACTTC.

This chain uses TRBV6-5 with TRBJ2-7, with a possible D match to TRBD2 (5 bases). The germline V gene has CDR1 MNHEY and CDR2 SVGAGI. The CDR3 length is 10 residues. Trimming took off 8 bases at V and 5 bases at J, with 7 bases between the two ends. In DNA, the CDR3 is TGTGCCAGCCGGGATAACGAGCAGTACTTC. This sequence encodes CASRDNEQYF.

The sample holds one count of this clone. This rearrangement joins TRBV4-3 to TRBJ2-3, with a weak D call TRBD2 (7 bases). With 0 bases removed from V and 2 bases from J, the gap between germline ends came to 18 bases. The CDR3 loop spans 18 amino acids. Germline loops: CDR1 LGHNA, CDR2 YSLEER. CDR3: CASSQDPLGGVVTDTQYF. DNA of the CDR3: TGCGCCAGCAGCCAAGATCCCCTAGGGGGGGTCGTCACAGATACGCAGTATTTT.

This clone has more than one count but fewer than ten. The gene calls are TRBV5-4 and TRBJ2-5, with 8 bases lining up with TRBD1. The junction had 5 bases not matched to a gene; V was cut back by 0 bases and J by 4 bases. The V gene's germline CDR1 is SGHNT and CDR2 YYREEE (reference sequence). CDR3 length equals 15 residues. The CDR3 sequence is CASSLVAGGGETQYF. CDR3 nucleotide sequence: TGTGCCAGCAGCTTGGTCGCAGGGGGCGGAGAGACCCAGTACTTC.

The chain has TRBV6-9 and TRBJ1-4; D possibly corresponds to TRBD1 (5 bases). Trimming removed 8 bases from V and 0 bases from J, with 16 bases in between. Germline V gene lookup returns CDR1 MNHGY and CDR2 SVAAGI. The CDR3 runs to 16 residues. The CDR3: CASRGRNIATNEKLFF. The CDR3 coding sequence is TGTGCCAGCCGGGGACGGAACATTGCAACTAATGAAAAACTGTTTTTT.

Here the CDR3 DNA reads TGTGCCAGCAGCGTAGAGGTGGGAGGGCCGAGCACAGATACGCAGTATTTT. This sequence encodes CASSVEVGGPSTDTQYF. The rearrangement uses TRBV9 and TRBJ2-3; 7 bases align to TRBD2. Germline CDR1 and CDR2: SGDLS and YYNGEE. J was trimmed by 0 bases and V by 0 bases; bases with no gene match: 7. There are 17 residues in the CDR3.